This T cell receptor beta chain stems from a study of blood T cell repertoires in COVID-19. Study-wide background: The United States, Italy and Spain were the sources of the acute and convalescent COVID-19 samples. PBMCs, B-cell-depleted T cells, or T cells were the source of the cDNA or gDNA that made up the material.

In the original workflow: Nucleated cell number was recorded as an estimate derived from reference gene primer amplification. Clones were sequenced by immunoSEQ multiplex PCR, and TCRdb holds only the in-frame ones, with some missing. That table furnishes V, J and clone size, whereas the DNA furnished D and trimming. This sample has under 250,000 clones, with roughly 84% found just once. Germline V gives CDR1 LNHDA, CDR2 SQIVND (reference sequence). Trimming stripped 5 bases from V and 0 bases from J, with 13 bases between. CDR3 length equals 15 residues. Sequenced: peripheral blood. The chain uses TRBV19 and TRBJ1-1; no definite D call. This clonotype was sampled from a man aged 50-59 years with active or convalescent COVID-19. CDR3 nucleotides: TGTGCCAGTAGTCTCAGTTGGGCCATGAACACTGAAGCTTTCTTT. It codes for CASSLSWAMNTEAFF.